These T cell receptor beta chains were read from a single sample in a study of graft-versus-host responses after intestinal transplantation. Generated by immunoSEQ multiplex PCR, the TCRdb table keeps only in-frame clones and is missing some. Of around 30,000 clones in the sample, nearly 90% were seen once. The sequences come from PBMCs, collected around 480 days after intestinal transplantation. These receptors all come from a human patient who received an intestinal transplant, so some T cells may come from the graft donor. The CDR3 runs from the conserved cysteine through the conserved F or W. D genes are given only for firm matches. Rows may omit the clone size; those that give it use once, few, many or a size class.

>TRBJ1-1|NA|TRBV27|NA
TGTGCCCCCAGTGGGGAGGGGATGAACACTGAAGCTTTCTTT
CAPSGEGMNTEAFF
>TRBJ1-1|NA|TRBV14|NA
TGTGCCAGCAGCTTACTGAGGAACACTGAAGCTTTCTTT
CASSLLRNTEAFF
>TRBJ1-2|TRBD1|TRBV20-1|NA
TGCAGTGCCAGGGGGTATTATGGCTACACCTTC
CSARGYYGYTF
>TRBJ2-2|NA|TRBV2|once
TGTGCCAGCAACGGACTCCAGAGGACGGGAAGCGGGGAGCTGTTTTTT
CASNGLQRTGSGELFF
>TRBJ2-1|TRBD1|TRBV6-5|NA
TGTGCCAGCAGTAGACAGGGGGCTGAGCAGTTCTTC
CASSRQGAEQFF
>TRBJ2-4|NA|TRBV28|NA
TGTGCCAGCAGTTTATCTAGCGCGGACATTCAGTACTTC
CASSLSSADIQYF
>TRBJ2-1|NA|TRBV5-1|NA
TGCGCCAGCAGCTTCGAGGGGACAAACCTAAACAATGAGCAGTTCTTC
CASSFEGTNLNNEQFF
>TRBJ1-4|NA|TRBV18|NA
TGTGCCAGCTCACCGAGGACATCTAATGAAAAACTGTTTTTT
CASSPRTSNEKLFF
>TRBJ1-1|TRBD1|TRBV10-2|few
TGCGCCAGCAAACAGGGGCTCACTGAAGCTTTCTTT
CASKQGLTEAFF
>TRBJ2-7|NA|TRBV2|once
TGTGCCAGCAGCAACAACGAGCAGTACTTC
CASSNNEQYF
>TRBJ2-1|NA|TRBV7-7|NA
TGTGCCAGCAGCCTTGGCTTTTATGAGCAGTTCTTC
CASSLGFYEQFF
>TRBJ1-1|NA|TRBV28|NA
TGTGCCATCAGGTCCCCGAACACTGAGGCTTTCTTT
CAIRSPNTEAFF
>TRBJ1-2|NA|TRBV18|once
TGTGCCAGCTCACCACGGACTGACTATGGTTCCACCTTC
CASSPRTDYGSTF
>TRBJ1-1|NA|TRBV7-2|NA
TGTGCCAGCAGTAATAGAGGACGGAGGAACACTGAAGCTTTCTTT
CASSNRGRRNTEAFF
>TRBJ2-4|NA|TRBV30|NA
TGTGCCTGGAGTGTACACGACGGGGGACATCAGTACTTC
CAWSVHDGGHQYF
>TRBJ1-2|NA|TRBV5-4|NA
TGTGCCAGCACACAGAGTTCACTTGGGGGCTACACCTTC
CASTQSSLGGYTF